These 8 T cell receptor beta chains were all obtained from the same sample, sequenced in a study of graft-versus-host responses after intestinal transplantation (TCRdb year 2021). The library came from the immunoSEQ multiplex PCR assay. TCRdb took this table from immuneACCESS and kept in-frame rearrangements with V and J called. Such tables lack part of the clones; where checked against another copy, unresolved V genes explain under half of the gap, and the rest is unexplained. The sample table records 25,000 to 30,000 clones; about 80% of these occur just once. The ten largest clonotypes hold roughly 3.2% of the sample. Intraepithelial and lamina propria lymphocytes were isolated from graft specimens using dithiothreitol, EDTA incubations and collagenase D digestion. The material sequenced was ileum tissue, taken 98 days after intestinal transplantation. These receptors were taken from a human patient who received an intestinal transplant, so some T cells may come from the graft donor.

V and J are TRBV11-1 and TRBJ2-5; possible D gene TRBD1, 6 bases. Germline V gene lookup returns CDR1 SGHAT and CDR2 FQDESV (reference sequence). Trimming left V 5 bases short and J 1 base short, with 11 bases between. The CDR3 covers 14 residues. The CDR3: CASSGATGQETQYF. The DNA of the CDR3 is TGTGCCAGCAGCGGAGCGACAGGCCAAGAGACCCAGTACTTC.

Here the CDR3 reads CAISDWVESAYEQYF. Here the CDR3 DNA reads TGTGCCATCAGTGACTGGGTGGAAAGCGCCTACGAGCAGTACTTC. V usage is TRBV10-3 and J usage is TRBJ2-5; D is unclear. The DNA end favors TRBJ2-7, so the J call may be wrong. CDR3 length: 15 residues. Germline V gives CDR1 ENHRY, CDR2 SYGVKD.

The J gene is TRBJ2-1, the V gene TRBV9; D might be TRBD2 (6 bases). Germline loops: CDR1 SGDLS, CDR2 YYNGEE. The CDR3 has 14 amino acids. Trimming removed 7 bases from V and 1 base from J, with 12 bases in between. The CDR3 here is CASAGGGSYNEQFF. The CDR3 nucleotides read TGTGCCAGCGCTGGGGGAGGATCCTACAATGAGCAGTTCTTC.

This chain joins TRBV7-2 and TRBJ1-2; no clear D gene. The germline V and J ends were trimmed by 1 base and 7 bases, with 13 bases remaining between them. The CDR3 length is 14 residues. The V gene's germline CDR1 is SGHTA and CDR2 FQGNSA. The CDR3 nucleotides are TGTGCCAGCAGCTTAGTTCCCACCCCGTTTGGCTACACCTTC. It yields the protein CASSLVPTPFGYTF.

This sequence joins TRBV2 and TRBJ2-1, with a weak D call TRBD1 (6 bases). The CDR3 spans 14 residues. Germline V gene lookup returns CDR1 SNHLY and CDR2 FYNNEI. Trimming cost V 7 bases and J 12 bases, with 22 bases left between them. The CDR3 DNA reads as TGTGCCAGCAAAGAACCCCCACAGGGTAAGGGGCAGTTCTTC. The encoded protein is CASKEPPQGKGQFF.

In the case of this clone: One end of the junction does not line up with germline, which may come from a read error. This rearrangement joins TRBV4-1 to TRBJ1-5; D gene uncertain. Germline V lookup: CDR1 MGHRA, CDR2 YSYEKL. The CDR3 is made up of 13 amino acids. The CDR3 reads CASSQDSGQPQHF. The DNA of the CDR3 is TGTGCCAGCAGCCAAGATTCGGGGCAGCCCCAGCATTTT.

The V call is TRBV25-1, the J call TRBJ1-1, with unresolved D. The CDR3 runs 14 residues. V was cut by 0 bases and J by 0 bases, with 5 bases left in between. Germline loops: CDR1 MGHDK, CDR2 SYGVNS. The CDR3 region has the DNA TGTGCCAGCAGTGAATATTATATGAACACTGAAGCTTTCTTT. Protein sequence: CASSEYYMNTEAFF.

The chain uses TRBV4-2 and TRBJ1-2; D remains unclear. CDR1 and CDR2 from the germline V gene are LGHNA and YNFKEQ. The CDR3 is 16 amino acids. Trimming removed 1 base from V and 1 base from J, with 13 bases in between. For the CDR3, the DNA is TGTGCCAGCAGCCAAGTGGAACGAACTAATAACTATGGCTACACCTTC. Amino acids: CASSQVERTNNYGYTF.